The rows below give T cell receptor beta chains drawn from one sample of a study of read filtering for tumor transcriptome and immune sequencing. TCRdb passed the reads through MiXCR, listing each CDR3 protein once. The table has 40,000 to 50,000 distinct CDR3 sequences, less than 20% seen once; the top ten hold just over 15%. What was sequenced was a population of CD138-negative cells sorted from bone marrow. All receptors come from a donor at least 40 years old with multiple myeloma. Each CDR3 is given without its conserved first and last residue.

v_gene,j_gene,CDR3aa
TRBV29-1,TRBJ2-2,SVRDRATGELF
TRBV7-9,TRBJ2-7,ASSFFQGYEQY
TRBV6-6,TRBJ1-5,AGTLGQGFSNQPQH
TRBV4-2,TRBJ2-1,ASSHARGFLDEQF
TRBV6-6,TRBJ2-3,AHRTEATDTQY
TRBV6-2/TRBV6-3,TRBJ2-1,ASSYSFNEQF
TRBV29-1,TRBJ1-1,SVRAANTEAL
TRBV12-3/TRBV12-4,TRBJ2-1,ATRVAYNEQF
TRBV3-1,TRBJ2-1,ASSQGPGGSSYNEQF
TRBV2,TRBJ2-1,ASRDGSSCNEQF
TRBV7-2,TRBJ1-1,ASSFHGGTNTEAF
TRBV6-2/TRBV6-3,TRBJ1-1,ASSLPPAGAF
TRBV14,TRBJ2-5,ASSYPSDINQETQY
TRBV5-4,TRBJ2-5,ATGLIQETLY
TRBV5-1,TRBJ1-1,ASSSRENTEAF
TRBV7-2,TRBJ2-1,ASSSEAGLAGGPGNEQF
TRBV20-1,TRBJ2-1,SARSRTSVSYNEQF
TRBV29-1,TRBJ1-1,SLSALTEAF
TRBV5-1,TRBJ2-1,ASSLAQTSGSYNEQF
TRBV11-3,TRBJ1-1,ASSLDFGSTEAF
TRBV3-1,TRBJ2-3,ASSQGHTERDTQY
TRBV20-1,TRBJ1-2,SAGAPSHGYT
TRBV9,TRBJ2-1,ASSVVTGYEQF
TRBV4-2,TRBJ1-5,ASSEGQGGEQPQH
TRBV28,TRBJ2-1,ASSLVGIGNEQF
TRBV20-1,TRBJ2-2,SARAPRSGRPTGELF
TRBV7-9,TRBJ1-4,GSSLFNEKLF
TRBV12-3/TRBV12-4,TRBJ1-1,ASSLRASGVGKNTEAF
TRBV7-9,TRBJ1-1,ASSLGQAVYTEAF
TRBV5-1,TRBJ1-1,ASSLQAARGTEAF
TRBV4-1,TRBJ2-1,ASSQDRVVADEQF
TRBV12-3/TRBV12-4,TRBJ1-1,ASSRQGNTEAF
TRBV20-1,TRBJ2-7,SASRTGGPYEQY
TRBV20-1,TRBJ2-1,SAPDRGDEQF
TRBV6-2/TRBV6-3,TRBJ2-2,ASSYVPATGELF
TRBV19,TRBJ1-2,ASSFRGSGYGYT
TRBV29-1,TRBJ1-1,SARGGVNTEAF
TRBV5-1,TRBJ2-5,ASSLKREAGETQY
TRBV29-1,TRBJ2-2,SVENTGELF
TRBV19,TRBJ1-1,ASTRTGFEAF
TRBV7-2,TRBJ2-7,ASSLSPGDSYEQY
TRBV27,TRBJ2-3,ASSLDTQGGTDTQY
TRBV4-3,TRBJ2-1,ASSQILQGAGEQF
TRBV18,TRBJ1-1,ASSPLRQAEAF
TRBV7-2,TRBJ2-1,ASSFGTDNEQF
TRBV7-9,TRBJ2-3,ASSLALAGVAQY
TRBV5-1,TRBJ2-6,ASSLEQGQGSGANVLT
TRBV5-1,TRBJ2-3,ASKEALGTDTQY
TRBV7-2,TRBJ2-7,ASSLEYGTSYEQY
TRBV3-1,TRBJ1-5,ASSQGDQPQH
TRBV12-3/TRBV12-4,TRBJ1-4,ASSLDDRGHEKLF
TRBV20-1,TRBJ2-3,SVTTIGSARTDTQY
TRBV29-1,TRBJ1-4,SAGQGELF
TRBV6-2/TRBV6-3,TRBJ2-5,ASNPGLARVAQY